The source of this TCR beta chain is a study of blood T cell repertoires in COVID-19. Profiled with immunoSEQ multiplex PCR; TCRdb holds only in-frame clones, not every one. The profile shows about 270,000 clones, 85% to 95% of them singletons. From germline, CDR1 is MDHEN and CDR2 SYDVKM. V lost 2 bases and J lost 5, with 12 bases in between. The CDR3 sequence is 14 residues long. Exposed participants came across a COVID-19 case within 2 weeks before study entry. The chain recombines TRBV28 with TRBJ1-1; TRBD1 might be the D (5 bases). What was sequenced was PBMCs or T cells enriched from blood (not recorded which). The clonotype comes from a man aged 35 to 55 who had been exposed to COVID-19. Written as DNA, the CDR3 is TGTGCCAGCAGTTTAGGGGCGAAGGTTACTGAAGCTTTCTTT. Its translation: CASSLGAKVTEAFF. The whole variable domain, filled in from reference TRBV28 and TRBJ1-1, reads DVKVTQSSRYLVKRTGEKVFLECVQDMDHENMFWYRQDPGLGLRLIYFSYDVKMKEKGDIPEGYSVSREKKERFSLILESASTNQTSMYLCASSLGAKVTEAFFGQGTRLTVV.